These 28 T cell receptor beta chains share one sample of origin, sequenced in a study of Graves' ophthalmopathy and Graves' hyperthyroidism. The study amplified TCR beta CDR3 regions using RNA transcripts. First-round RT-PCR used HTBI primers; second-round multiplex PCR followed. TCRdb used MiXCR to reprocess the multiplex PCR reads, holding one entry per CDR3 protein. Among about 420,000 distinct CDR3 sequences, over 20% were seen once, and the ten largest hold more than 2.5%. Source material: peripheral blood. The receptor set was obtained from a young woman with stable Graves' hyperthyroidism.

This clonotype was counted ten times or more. Written as DNA, the CDR3 is TGTGCCAGCAGTGAAAGCGTAGGACTCCCGAACACTGAAGCTTTCTTT. Residues: CASSESVGLPNTEAFF. This chain links TRBV6-4 with TRBJ1-1; no reliable D call. The CDR3 has 16 amino acids. V gave up 3 bases and J gave up 1 base, with 15 bases separating them. The germline gives CDR1 MRHNA, CDR2 SNTAGT.

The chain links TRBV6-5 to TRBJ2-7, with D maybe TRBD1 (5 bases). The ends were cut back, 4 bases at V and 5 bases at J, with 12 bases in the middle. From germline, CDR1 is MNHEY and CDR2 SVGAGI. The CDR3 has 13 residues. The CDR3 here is CASSLGRVDEQYF. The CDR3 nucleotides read TGTGCCAGCAGTTTAGGCAGGGTGGACGAGCAGTACTTC.

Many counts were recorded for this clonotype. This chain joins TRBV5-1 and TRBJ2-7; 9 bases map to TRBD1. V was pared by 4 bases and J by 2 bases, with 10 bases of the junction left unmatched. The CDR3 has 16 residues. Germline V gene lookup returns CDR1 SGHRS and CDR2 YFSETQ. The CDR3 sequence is CASSGYRDRAAYEQYF. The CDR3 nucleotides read TGCGCCAGCAGCGGGTACCGGGACAGGGCTGCCTACGAGCAGTACTTC.

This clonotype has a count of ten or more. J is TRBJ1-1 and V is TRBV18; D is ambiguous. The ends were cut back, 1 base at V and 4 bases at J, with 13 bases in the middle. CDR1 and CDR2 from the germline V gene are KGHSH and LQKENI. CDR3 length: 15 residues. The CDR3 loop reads CASSPLSGSGTEAFF. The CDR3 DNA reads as TGTGCCAGCTCACCACTTTCGGGATCGGGCACTGAAGCTTTCTTT.

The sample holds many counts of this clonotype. The CDR3 DNA is TGTGCCAGCAGTTTACGGGACCCCACGAGACGCCTTTCCTACGAGCAGTACTTC. Residues: CASSLRDPTRRLSYEQYF. The chain employs TRBV27 and TRBJ2-7; D is possibly TRBD1 or TRBD2 (5 bases each). CDR3 length: 18 amino acids. Germline CDR1 reads MNHEY; CDR2 reads SMNVEV (reference sequence). Trimming shortened V by 2 bases and J by 1 base, and 21 bases separated the two germline ends.

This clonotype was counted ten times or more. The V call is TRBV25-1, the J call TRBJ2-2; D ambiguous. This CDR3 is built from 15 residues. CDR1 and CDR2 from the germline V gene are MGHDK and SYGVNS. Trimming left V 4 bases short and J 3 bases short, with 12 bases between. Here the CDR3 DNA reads TGTGCCAGCAGTGCAGAGGCCTCTTACACCGGGGAGCTGTTTTTT. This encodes CASSAEASYTGELFF. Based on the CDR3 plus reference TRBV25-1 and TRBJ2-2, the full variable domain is EADIYQTPRYLVIGTGKKITLECSQTMGHDKMYWYQQDPGMELHLIHYSYGVNSTEKGDLSSESTVSRIRTEHFPLTLESARPSHTSQYLCASSAEASYTGELFFGEGSRLTVL.

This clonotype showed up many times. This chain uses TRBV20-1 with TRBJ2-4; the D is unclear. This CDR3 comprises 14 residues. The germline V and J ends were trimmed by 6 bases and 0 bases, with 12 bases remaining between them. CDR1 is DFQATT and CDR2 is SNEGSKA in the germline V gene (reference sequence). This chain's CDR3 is CSATEDEAKNIQYF. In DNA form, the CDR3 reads TGCAGTGCCACCGAGGACGAAGCCAAAAACATTCAGTACTTC.

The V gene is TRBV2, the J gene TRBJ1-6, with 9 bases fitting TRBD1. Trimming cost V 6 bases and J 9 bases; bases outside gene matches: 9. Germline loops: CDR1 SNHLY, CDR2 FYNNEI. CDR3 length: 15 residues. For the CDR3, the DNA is TGTGCCAGCAGGGCGGGACAGGGATCAAGTTCACCCCTCCACTTT. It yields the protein CASRAGQGSSSPLHF. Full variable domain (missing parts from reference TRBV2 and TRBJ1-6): EPEVTQTPSHQVTQMGQEVILRCVPISNHLYFYWYRQILGQKVEFLVSFYNNEISEKSEIFDDQFSVERPDGSNFTLKIRSTKLEDSAMYFCASRAGQGSSSPLHFGNGTRLTVT.

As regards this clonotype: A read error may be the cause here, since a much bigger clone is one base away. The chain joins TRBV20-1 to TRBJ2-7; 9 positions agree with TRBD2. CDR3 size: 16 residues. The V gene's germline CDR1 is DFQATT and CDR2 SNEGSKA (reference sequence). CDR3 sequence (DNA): TGCAGTGCTAGCTACTCGGGAGTAGCGGGAGCCTACGAGGAGTACTTC. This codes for CSASYSGVAGAYEEYF.

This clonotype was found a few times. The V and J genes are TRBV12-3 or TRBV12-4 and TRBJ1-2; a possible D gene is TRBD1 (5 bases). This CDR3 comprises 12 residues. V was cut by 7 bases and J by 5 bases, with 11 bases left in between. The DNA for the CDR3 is TGTGCCAGCAAGGGACTAGGTTATGGCTACACCTTC. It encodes CASKGLGYGYTF.

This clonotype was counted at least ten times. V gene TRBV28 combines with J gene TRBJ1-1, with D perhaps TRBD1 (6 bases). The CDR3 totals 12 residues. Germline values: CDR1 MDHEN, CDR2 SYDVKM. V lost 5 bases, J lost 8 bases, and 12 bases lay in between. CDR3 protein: CASSLRTDEAFF. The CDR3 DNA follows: TGTGCCAGCAGTCTTAGGACAGACGAAGCTTTCTTT.

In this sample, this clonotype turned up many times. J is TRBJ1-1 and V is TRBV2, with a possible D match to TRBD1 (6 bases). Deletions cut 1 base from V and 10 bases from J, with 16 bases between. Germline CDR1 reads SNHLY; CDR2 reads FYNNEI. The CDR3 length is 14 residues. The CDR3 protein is CASSEGMRGGRAFF. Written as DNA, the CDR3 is TGTGCCAGCAGTGAAGGGATGAGAGGGGGAAGAGCTTTCTTT.

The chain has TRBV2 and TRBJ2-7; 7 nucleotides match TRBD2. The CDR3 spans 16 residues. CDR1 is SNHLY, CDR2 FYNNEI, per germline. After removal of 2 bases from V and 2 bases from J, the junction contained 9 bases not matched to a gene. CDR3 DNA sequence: TGTGCCAGCAGTGAACTGCTAGCGGAAATCCCCTACGAGCAGTACTTC. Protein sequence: CASSELLAEIPYEQYF.

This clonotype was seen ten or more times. The chain's CDR3 is CASHRANTEAFF. The CDR3 DNA is TGTGCCAGCCACAGGGCGAACACTGAAGCTTTCTTT. This rearrangement joins TRBV28 to TRBJ1-1, with TRBD1 as a possible D gene (6 bases). CDR3 length: 12 residues. From germline, CDR1 is MDHEN and CDR2 SYDVKM. V was clipped by 8 bases and J by 1 base, with 8 bases between them.

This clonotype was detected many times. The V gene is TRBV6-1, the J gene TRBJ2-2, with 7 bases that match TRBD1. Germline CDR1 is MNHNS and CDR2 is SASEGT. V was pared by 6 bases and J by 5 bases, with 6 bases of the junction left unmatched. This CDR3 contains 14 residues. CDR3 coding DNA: TGTGCCAGCAGCCCAGGGGGAGAAACCGGGGAGCTGTTTTTT. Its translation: CASSPGGETGELFF.

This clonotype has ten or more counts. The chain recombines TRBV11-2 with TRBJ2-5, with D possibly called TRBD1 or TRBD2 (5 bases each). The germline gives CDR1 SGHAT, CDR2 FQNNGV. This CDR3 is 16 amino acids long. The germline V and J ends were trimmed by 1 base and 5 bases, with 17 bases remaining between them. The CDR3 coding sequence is TGTGCCAGCAGCTTAGCAACCGGGACGCAACGGGAGACCCAGTACTTC. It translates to CASSLATGTQRETQYF.

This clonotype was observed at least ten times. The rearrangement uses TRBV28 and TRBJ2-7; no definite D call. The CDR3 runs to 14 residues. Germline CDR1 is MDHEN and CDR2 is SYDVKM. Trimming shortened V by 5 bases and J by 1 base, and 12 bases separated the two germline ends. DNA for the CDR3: TGTGCCAGCAGTCAGACCCGGGCGTCCTACGAGCAGTACTTC. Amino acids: CASSQTRASYEQYF.

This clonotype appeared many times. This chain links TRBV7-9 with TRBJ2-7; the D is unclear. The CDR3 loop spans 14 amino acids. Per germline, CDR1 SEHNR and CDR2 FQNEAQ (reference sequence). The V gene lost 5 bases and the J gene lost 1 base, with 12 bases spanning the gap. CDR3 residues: CASSSRVLSYEQYF. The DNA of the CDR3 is TGTGCCAGCAGCAGCCGGGTCCTTTCCTACGAGCAGTACTTC.

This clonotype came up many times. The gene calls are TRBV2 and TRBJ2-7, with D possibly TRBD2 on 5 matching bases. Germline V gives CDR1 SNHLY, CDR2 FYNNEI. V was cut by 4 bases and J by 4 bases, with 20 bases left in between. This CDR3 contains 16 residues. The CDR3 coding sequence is TGTGCCAGCAGTGGAGAGGTAGAAGCGGCGTTGTACGAGCAGTACTTC. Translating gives CASSGEVEAALYEQYF.

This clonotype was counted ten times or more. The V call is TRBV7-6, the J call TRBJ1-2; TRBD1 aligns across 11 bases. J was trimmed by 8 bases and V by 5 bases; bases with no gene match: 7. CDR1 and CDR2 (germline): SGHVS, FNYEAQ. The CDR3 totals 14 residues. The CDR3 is CASSQRTGGGGYTF. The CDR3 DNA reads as TGTGCCAGCAGCCAAAGGACAGGGGGCGGGGGCTACACCTTC.

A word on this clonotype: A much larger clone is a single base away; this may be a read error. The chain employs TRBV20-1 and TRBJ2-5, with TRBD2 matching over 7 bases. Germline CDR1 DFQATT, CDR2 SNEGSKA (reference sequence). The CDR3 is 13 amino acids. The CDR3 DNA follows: TGCAGTGCAGACGGGGGGATCGGAGAGACCAAGTACTTC. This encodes CSADGGIGETKYF.

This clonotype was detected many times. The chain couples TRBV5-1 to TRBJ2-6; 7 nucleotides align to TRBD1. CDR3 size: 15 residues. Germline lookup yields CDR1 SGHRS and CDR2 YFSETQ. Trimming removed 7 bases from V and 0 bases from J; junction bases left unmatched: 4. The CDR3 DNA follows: TGCGCCAGCGATAGGGACAGCTCTGGGGCCAACGTCCTGACTTTC. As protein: CASDRDSSGANVLTF.

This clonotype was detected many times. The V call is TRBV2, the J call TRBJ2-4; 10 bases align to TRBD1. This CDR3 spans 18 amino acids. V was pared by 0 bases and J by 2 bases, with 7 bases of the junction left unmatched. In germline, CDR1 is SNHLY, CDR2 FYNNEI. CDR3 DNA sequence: TGTGCCAGCAGTGAAGCGCCCGGGACAGGGGATTCCAAAAACATTCAGTACTTC. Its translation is CASSEAPGTGDSKNIQYF.

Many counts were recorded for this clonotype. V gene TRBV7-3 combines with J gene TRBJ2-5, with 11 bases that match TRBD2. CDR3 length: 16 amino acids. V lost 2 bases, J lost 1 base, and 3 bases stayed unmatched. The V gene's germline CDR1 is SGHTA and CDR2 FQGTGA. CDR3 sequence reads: CASSLSGTSGQETQYF. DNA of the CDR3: TGTGCCAGCAGCTTATCCGGGACTAGCGGCCAAGAGACCCAGTACTTC.

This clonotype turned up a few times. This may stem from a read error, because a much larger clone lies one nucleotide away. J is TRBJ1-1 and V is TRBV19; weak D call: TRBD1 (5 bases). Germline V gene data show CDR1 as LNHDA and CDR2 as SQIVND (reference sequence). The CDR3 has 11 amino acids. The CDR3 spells CASIQGTEACF. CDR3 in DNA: TGTGCCAGTATTCAGGGAACTGAAGCTTGCTTT.

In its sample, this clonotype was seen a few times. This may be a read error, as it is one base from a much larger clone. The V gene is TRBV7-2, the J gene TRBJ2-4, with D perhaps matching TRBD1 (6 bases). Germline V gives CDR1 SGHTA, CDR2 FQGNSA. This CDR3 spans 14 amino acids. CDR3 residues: CASSSRQEANIKYF. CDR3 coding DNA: TGTGCCAGCAGCTCCAGACAGGAGGCAAACATTAAGTACTTC.

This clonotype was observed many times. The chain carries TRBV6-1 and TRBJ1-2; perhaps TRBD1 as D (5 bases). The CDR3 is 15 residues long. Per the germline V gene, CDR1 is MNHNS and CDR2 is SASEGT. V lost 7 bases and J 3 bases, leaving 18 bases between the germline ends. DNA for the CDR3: TGTGCCAGCATCCAGGGAGGCGGATTATACTATGGCTACACCTTC. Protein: CASIQGGGLYYGYTF.

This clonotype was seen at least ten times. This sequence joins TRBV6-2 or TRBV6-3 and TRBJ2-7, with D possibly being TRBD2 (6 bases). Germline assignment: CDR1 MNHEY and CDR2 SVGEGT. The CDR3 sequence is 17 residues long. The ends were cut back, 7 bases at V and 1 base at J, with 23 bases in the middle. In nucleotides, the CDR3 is TGTGCCAGCACCTCCATGAGGGGTAGCGGTACTTCCTACGAGCAGTACTTC. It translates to CASTSMRGSGTSYEQYF.